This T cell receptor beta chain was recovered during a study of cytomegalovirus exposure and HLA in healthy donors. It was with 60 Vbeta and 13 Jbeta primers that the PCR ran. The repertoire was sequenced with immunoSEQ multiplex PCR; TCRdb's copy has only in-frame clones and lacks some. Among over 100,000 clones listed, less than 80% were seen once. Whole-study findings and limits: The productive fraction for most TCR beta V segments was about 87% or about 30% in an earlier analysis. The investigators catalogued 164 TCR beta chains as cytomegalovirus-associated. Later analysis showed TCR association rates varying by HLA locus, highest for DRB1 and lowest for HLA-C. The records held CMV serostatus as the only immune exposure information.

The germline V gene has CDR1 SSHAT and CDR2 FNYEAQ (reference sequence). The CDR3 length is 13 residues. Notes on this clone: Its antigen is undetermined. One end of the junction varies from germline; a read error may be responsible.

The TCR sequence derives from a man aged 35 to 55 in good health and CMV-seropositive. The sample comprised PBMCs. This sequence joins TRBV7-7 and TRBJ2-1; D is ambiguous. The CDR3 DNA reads TGTGCTAGCAGCTTGGGTAGCCGCGCCGAGCAGTTCTTC. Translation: CASSLGSRAEQFF.